This T cell receptor beta chain is drawn from a study of cytomegalovirus exposure and HLA in healthy donors. As for this clone: Its specificity is not known.

PCR amplification relied on 60 Vbeta primers (plus 13 Jbeta primers). The repertoire was sequenced with immunoSEQ multiplex PCR; TCRdb's copy has only in-frame clones and lacks some. The sample lists some 160,000 clones; 60% to 85% were seen once. Study-wide points: Most subjects had HLA-A and HLA-B alleles reportedly predicted accurately by TCR beta sequences.

The receptor's source is a young woman in good health and CMV-seronegative. Sample: PBMCs.

CDR3 bases: TGTGCCAGCAGTTACTTGCGGACAGAGGGCGAGCAGTACTTC. Translated: CASSYLRTEGEQYF. The J gene is TRBJ2-7, the V gene TRBV6-5; TRBD1 is a possible D gene (6 bases). The CDR3 sequence is 14 residues long. The germline V gene has CDR1 MNHEY and CDR2 SVGAGI. Trimming pared 1 base from V and 6 bases from J, leaving 13 bases between.